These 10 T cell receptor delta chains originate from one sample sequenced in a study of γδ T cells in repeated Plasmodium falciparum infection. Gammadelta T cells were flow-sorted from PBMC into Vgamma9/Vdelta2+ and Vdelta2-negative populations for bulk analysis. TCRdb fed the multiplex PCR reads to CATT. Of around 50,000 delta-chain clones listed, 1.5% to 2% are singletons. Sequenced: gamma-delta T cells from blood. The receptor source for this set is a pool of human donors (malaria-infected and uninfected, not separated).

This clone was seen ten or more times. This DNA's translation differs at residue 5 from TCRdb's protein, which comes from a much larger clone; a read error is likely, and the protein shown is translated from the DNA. CDR3 bases: TGTGCTCTTGGGGGATGGCTCCCAACCCCTGGGGGATTTAGGGGAGACACCGATAAACTCATCTTT. It is translated as CALGGWLPTPGGFRGDTDKLIF. This chain joins TRDV1 and TRDJ1; 9 bases are shared with TRDD3. The CDR3 contains 22 residues. Trimming at V came to 4 bases and at J to 0 bases, leaving 24 bases not matched to a gene. Germline V gene lookup returns CDR1 TSWWSYY and CDR2 QGS.

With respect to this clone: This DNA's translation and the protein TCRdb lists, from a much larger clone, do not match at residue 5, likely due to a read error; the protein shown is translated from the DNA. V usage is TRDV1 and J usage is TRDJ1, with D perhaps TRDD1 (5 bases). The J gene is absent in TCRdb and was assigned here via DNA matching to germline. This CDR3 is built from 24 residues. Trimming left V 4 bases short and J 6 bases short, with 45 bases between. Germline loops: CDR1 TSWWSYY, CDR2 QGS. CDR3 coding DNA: TGTGCTCTTGGGGGACTAAAGCCCTCGGGAAATTTCTTAGGGAGCCCCGGTGGCTCCTATAAACTCATCTTT. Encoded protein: CALGGLKPSGNFLGSPGGSYKLIF.

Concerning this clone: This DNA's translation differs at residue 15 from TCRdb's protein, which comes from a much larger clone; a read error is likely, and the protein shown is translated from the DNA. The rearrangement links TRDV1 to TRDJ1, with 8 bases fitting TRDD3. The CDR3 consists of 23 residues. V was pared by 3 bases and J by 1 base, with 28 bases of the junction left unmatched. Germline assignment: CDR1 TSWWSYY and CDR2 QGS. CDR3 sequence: CALGDRGRPWSILGGTSTDKLIF. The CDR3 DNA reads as TGTGCTCTTGGGGACCGGGGGCGACCTTGGAGCATACTGGGGGGTACGTCCACCGATAAACTCATCTTT.

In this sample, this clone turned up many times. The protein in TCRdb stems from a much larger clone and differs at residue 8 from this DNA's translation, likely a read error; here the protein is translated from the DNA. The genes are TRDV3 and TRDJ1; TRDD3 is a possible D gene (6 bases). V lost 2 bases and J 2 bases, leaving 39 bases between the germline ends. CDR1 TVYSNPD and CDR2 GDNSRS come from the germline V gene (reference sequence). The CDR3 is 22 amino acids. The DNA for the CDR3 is TGTGCCTTTCGTGAAGGGCGCTCCTCCCCTTTCTGGGGTCCAGGGAGAACCGATAAACTCATCTTT. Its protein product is CAFREGRSSPFWGPGRTDKLIF. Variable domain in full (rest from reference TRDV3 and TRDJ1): CDKVTQSSPDQTVASGSEVVLLCTYDTVYSNPDLFWYRIRPDYSFQFVFYGDNSRSEGADFTQGRFSVKHILTQKAFHLVISPVRTEDSATYYCAFREGRSSPFWGPGRTDKLIFGKGTRVTVEP.

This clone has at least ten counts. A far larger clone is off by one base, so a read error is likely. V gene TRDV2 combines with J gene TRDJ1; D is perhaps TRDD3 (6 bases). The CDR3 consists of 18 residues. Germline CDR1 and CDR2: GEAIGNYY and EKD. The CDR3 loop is CACGTVRGTQLYTDKLIF. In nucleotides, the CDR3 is TGTGCCTGTGGCACCGTCCGGGGGACCCAATTGTACACCGATAAACTCATCTTT.

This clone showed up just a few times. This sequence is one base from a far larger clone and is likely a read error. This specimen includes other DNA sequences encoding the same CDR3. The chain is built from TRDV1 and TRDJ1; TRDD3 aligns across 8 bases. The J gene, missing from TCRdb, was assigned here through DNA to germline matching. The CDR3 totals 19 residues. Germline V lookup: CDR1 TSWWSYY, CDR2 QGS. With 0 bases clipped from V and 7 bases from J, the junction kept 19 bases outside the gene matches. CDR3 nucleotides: TGTGCTCTTGGGGAACTAGTGCCTACGGGGGATAAATTAATACGTAAACTCATCTTT. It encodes CALGELVPTGDKLIRKLIF.

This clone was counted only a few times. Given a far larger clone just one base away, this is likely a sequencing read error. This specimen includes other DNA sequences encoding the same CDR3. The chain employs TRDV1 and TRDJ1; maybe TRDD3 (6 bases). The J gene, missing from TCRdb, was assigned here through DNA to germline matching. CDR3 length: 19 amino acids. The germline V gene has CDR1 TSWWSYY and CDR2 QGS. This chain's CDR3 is CALGPYSRGNSRPTDKLIF. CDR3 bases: TGTGCTCTTGGCCCTTACTCCCGGGGGAACTCGCGTCCCACCGACAAACTCATCTTT.

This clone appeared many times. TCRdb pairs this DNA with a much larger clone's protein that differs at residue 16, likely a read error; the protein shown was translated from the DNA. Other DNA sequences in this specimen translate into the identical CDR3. CDR3 amino acids: CACDRVPGVGSPDKLTF. CDR3 DNA: TGTGCCTGTGACCGGGTTCCCGGGGTGGGGTCCCCCGATAAACTCACCTTT. The chain links TRDV2 to TRDJ1; D may be TRDD3 (5 bases). Germline assignment: CDR1 GEAIGNYY and CDR2 EKD. The CDR3 has 17 residues.

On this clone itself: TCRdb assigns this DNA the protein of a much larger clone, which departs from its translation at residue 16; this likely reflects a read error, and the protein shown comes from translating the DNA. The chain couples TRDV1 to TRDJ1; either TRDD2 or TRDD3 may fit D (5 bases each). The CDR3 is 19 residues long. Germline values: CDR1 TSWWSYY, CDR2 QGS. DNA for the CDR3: TGTGCTCTTGGGGACCCAAGTCCCTTCGGGAGGGGGTACACCGATGAACTCATCTTT. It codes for CALGDPSPFGRGYTDELIF.

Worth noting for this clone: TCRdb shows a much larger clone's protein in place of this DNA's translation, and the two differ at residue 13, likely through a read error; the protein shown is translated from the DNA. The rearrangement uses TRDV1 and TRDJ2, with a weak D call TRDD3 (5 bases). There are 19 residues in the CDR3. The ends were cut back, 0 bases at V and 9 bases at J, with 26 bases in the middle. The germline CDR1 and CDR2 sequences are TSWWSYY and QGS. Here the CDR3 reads CALGELGPTPSGVEPQLFF. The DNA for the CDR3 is TGTGCTCTTGGGGAACTGGGTCCGACCCCCTCGGGGGTCGAACCACAACTCTTCTTT.